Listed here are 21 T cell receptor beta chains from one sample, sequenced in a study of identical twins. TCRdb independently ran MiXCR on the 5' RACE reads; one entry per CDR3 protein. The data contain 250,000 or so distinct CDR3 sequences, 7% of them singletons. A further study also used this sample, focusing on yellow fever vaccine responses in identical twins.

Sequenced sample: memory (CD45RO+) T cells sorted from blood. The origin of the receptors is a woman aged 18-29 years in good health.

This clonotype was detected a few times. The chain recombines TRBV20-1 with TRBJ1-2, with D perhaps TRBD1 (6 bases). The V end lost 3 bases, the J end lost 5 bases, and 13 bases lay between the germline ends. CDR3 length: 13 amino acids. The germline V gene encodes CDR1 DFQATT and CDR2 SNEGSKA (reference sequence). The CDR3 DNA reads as TGCAGTGCTAGTAACGCAGGGGTATATGGCTACACCTTC. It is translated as CSASNAGVYGYTF.

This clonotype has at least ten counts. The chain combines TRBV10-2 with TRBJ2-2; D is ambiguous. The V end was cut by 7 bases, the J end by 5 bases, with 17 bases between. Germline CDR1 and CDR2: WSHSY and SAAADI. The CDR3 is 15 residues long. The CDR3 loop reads CASTHRALGTGELFF. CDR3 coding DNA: TGCGCCAGCACCCACCGGGCTCTGGGTACCGGGGAGCTGTTTTTT.

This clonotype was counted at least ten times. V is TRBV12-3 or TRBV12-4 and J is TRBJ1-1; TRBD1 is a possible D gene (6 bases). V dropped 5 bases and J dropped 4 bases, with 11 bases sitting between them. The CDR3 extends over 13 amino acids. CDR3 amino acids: CASSERGVTEAFF. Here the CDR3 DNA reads TGTGCCAGCAGTGAGAGGGGGGTCACTGAAGCTTTCTTT.

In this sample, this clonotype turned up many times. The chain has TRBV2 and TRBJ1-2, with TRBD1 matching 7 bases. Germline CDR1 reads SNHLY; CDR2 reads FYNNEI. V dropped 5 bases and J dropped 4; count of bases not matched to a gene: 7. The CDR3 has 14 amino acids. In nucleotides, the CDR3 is TGTGCCAGCAGTATAACACAGGGGACCTATGGCTACACCTTC. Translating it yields CASSITQGTYGYTF.

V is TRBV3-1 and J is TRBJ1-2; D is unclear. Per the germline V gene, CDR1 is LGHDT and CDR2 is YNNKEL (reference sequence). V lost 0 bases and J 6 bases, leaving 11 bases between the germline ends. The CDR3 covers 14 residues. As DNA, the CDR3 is TGTGCCAGCAGCCAAGATTTAAGGGCACATGGCTACACCTTC. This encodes CASSQDLRAHGYTF.

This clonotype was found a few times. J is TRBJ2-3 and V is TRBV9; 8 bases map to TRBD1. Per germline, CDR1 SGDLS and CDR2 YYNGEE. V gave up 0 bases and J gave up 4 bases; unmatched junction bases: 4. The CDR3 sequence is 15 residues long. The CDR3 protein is CASSVVGQAADTQYF. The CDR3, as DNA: TGTGCCAGCAGCGTAGTGGGACAGGCGGCAGATACGCAGTATTTT.

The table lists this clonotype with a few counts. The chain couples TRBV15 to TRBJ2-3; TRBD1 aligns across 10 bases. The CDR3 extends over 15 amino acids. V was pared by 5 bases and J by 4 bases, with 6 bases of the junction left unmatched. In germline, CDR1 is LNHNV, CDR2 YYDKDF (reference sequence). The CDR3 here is CATSGGTGEADTQYF. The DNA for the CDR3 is TGTGCCACCAGCGGGGGGACAGGGGAAGCAGATACGCAGTATTTT.

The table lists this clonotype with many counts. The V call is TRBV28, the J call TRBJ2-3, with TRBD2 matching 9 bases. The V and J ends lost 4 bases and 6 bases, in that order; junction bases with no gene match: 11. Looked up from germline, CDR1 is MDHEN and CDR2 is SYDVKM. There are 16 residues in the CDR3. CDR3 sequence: CASSWSGGPNDDTQYF. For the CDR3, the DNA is TGTGCCAGCAGTTGGAGCGGGGGGCCCAACGATGATACGCAGTATTTT.

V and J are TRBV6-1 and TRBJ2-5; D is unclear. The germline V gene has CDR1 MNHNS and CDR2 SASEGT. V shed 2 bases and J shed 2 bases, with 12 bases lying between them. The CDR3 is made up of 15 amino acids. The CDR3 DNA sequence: TGTGCCAGCAGTGAATCGACGACGCGTCAAGAGACCCAGTACTTC. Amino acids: CASSESTTRQETQYF.

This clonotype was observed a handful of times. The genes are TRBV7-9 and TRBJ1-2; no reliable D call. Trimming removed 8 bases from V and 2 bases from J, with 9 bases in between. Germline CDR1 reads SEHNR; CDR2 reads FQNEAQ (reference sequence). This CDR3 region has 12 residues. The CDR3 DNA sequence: TGTGCCAGCTCTCCCACCAACTATGGCTACACCTTC. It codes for CASSPTNYGYTF.

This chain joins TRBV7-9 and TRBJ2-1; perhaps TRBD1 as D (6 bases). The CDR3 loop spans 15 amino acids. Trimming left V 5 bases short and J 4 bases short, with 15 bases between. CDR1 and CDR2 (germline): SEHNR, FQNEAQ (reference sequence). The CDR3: CASSPKGGVYNEQFF. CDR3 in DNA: TGTGCCAGCAGCCCTAAAGGGGGAGTATACAATGAGCAGTTCTTC. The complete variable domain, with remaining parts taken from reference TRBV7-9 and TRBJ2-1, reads DTGVSQNPRHKITKRGQNVTFRCDPISEHNRLYWYRQTLGQGPEFLTYFQNEAQLEKSRLLSDRFSAERPKGSFSTLEIQRTEQGDSAMYLCASSPKGGVYNEQFFGPGTRLTVL.

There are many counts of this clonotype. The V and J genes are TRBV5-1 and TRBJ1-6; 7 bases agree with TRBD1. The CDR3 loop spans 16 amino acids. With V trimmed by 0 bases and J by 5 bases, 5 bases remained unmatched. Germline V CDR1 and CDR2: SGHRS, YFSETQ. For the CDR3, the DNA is TGCGCCAGCAGCTTGGGTTCGGGACAGAATAATTCACCCCTCCACTTT. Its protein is CASSLGSGQNNSPLHF.

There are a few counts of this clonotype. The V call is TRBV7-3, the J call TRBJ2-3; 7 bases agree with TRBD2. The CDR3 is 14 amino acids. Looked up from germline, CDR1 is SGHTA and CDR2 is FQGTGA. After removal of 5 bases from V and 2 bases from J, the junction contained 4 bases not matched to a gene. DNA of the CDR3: TGTGCCAGCAGCCATCTAGCGGCCACAGATACGCAGTATTTT. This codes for CASSHLAATDTQYF.

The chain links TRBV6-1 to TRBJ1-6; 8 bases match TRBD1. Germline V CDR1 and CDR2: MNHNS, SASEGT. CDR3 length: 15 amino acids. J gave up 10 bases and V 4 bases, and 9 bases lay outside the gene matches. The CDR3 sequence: CASSGYDRGNSPLHF. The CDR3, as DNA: TGTGCCAGCAGTGGTTACGACAGGGGTAACTCACCCCTCCACTTT.

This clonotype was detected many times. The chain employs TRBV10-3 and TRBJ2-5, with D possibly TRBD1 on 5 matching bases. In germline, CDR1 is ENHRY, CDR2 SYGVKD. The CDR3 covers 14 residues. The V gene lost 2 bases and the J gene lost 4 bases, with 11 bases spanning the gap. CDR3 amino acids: CAISERAGRETQYF. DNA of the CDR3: TGTGCCATCAGTGAGCGGGCAGGGCGAGAGACCCAGTACTTC.

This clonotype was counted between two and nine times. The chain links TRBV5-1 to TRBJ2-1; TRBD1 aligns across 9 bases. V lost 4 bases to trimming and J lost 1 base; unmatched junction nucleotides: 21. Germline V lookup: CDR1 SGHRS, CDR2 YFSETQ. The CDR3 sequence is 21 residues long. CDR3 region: CASSRALPAPSGTGSYNEQFF. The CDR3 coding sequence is TGCGCCAGCAGCCGAGCCCTTCCCGCTCCCTCCGGGACAGGGTCCTACAATGAGCAGTTCTTC.

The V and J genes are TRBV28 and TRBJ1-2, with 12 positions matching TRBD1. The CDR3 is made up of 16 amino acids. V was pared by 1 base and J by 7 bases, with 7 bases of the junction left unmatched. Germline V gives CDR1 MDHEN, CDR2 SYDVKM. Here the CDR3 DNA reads TGTGCCAGCAGTTTATACCGGGGACAGGGGGCTTCTGGCTACACCTTC. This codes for CASSLYRGQGASGYTF.

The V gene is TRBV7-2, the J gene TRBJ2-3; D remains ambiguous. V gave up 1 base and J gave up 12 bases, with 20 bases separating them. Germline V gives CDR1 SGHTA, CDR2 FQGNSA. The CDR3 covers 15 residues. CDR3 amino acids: CASSLGHSGIDSQYF. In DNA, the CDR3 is TGTGCCAGCAGCTTAGGACACTCCGGAATCGATTCTCAGTATTTT. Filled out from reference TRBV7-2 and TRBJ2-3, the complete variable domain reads GAGVSQSPSNKVTEKGKDVELRCDPISGHTALYWYRQSLGQGLEFLIYFQGNSAPDKSGLPSDRFSAERTGGSVSTLTIQRTQQEDSAVYLCASSLGHSGIDSQYFGPGTRLTVL.

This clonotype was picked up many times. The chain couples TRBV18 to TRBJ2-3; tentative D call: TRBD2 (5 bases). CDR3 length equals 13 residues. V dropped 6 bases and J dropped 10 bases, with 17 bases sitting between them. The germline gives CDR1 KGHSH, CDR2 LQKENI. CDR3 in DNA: TGTGCCAGCTCCCCGGGAAGAGTCCTGTCGCAGTATTTT. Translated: CASSPGRVLSQYF.

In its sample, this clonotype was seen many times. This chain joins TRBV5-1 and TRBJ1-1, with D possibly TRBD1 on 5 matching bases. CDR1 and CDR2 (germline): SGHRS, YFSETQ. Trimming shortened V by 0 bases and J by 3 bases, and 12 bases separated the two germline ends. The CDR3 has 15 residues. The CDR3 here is CASSLDLQGDTEAFF. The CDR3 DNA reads TGCGCCAGCAGCTTGGACCTCCAAGGGGACACTGAAGCTTTCTTT. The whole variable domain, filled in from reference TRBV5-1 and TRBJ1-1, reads KAGVTQTPRYLIKTRGQQVTLSCSPISGHRSVSWYQQTPGQGLQFLFEYFSETQRNKGNFPGRFSGRQFSNSRSEMNVSTLELGDSALYLCASSLDLQGDTEAFFGQGTRLTVV.

CDR3 sequence: CASSPEPGLAGVLAGELFF. CDR3 bases: TGTGCCAGCAGCCCCGAACCGGGACTAGCGGGAGTCTTGGCCGGGGAGCTGTTTTTT. This chain uses TRBV4-2 with TRBJ2-2, with 14 bases identical to TRBD2. The V gene's germline CDR1 is LGHNA and CDR2 YNFKEQ. The CDR3 totals 19 residues. With V trimmed by 4 bases and J by 6 bases, 13 bases remained unmatched.